This T cell receptor beta chain was documented in a study of shared clonotypes between healthy human individuals. Study results and caveats: Generation of non-shared clonotypes was less probable than generation of clonotypes shared by all four donors. Between a few donors, naive CD4 clonotypes were shared at a level of around 4.8%.

Points on this clone: Its antigen is unidentified.

The CDR3 spans 17 residues. The J segment lost 2 bases and the V segment lost 7 bases, leaving 17 bases of the junction unmatched. Germline V gives CDR1 SNHLY, CDR2 FYNNEI. The healthy adult donors were HIV-negative and reported no recent acute infections or vaccinations. Some 30,000 T cell genomes (about 0.2 ug DNA) went into each sorted-subset replicate. Clones were read by immunoSEQ multiplex PCR, and TCRdb kept only the in-frame ones, dropping some. The repertoire consists of a few million clones, with approximately 95% occurring once and the leading ten covering under 0.45%. The material sequenced was naive CD4+ T cells from PBMCs. Specified subset: CD45RA+ positively selected. The receptor was derived from a man younger than 35 in good health. Some clones in this sample may be carry-over from other donors' samples. The chain couples TRBV2 to TRBJ2-7; 7 positions match TRBD1. The CDR3 DNA follows: TGTGCCAGCAATCCGATCCGTGGCGGCAGGGGGACCTACGAGCAGTACTTC. It codes for CASNPIRGGRGTYEQYF.